The 22 T cell receptor beta chains in this list originate from one sample, sequenced in a study of blood T cell repertoires in COVID-19. The data were produced by immunoSEQ multiplex PCR, yet TCRdb's version contains in-frame clones alone and is incomplete. Here the sample spans roughly 6,800 clones, 80% to 90% being singletons. Sample: peripheral blood. Source of these receptors: a human donor with active COVID-19. The donor label of this sample is uncertain.

The V gene is TRBV2, the J gene TRBJ1-4; 7 nucleotides line up with TRBD1. This CDR3 region has 14 residues. After removal of 6 bases from V and 3 bases from J, the junction contained 4 bases not matched to a gene. The germline CDR1 and CDR2 sequences are SNHLY and FYNNEI. In DNA, the CDR3 is TGTGCCAGCAGAAGGGACAGCTCTAATGAAAAACTGTTTTTT. Its protein product is CASRRDSSNEKLFF.

This chain joins TRBV5-1 and TRBJ1-1; 7 bases map to TRBD1. The CDR3 has 14 residues. After removal of 1 base from V and 5 bases from J, the junction contained 5 bases not matched to a gene. Germline V gives CDR1 SGHRS, CDR2 YFSETQ. The CDR3 loop is CASSLKGAGTEAFF. Written as DNA, the CDR3 is TGCGCCAGCAGCTTGAAGGGGGCAGGGACTGAAGCTTTCTTT.

The chain carries TRBV5-5 and TRBJ2-7, with 7 nucleotides matching TRBD1. V shed 0 bases and J 3 bases; nucleotides not matched to a gene: 6. Germline V gene sequence: CDR1 SGHKS, CDR2 YYEKEE (reference sequence). The CDR3 spans 15 residues. The CDR3 region is CASSLAPDRNYEQYF. The CDR3 DNA is TGTGCCAGCAGCTTGGCCCCGGACAGGAACTACGAGCAGTACTTC.

The chain has TRBV18 and TRBJ2-3; D might be TRBD2 (6 bases). The germline CDR1 and CDR2 sequences are KGHSH and LQKENI. V was pared by 2 bases and J by 3 bases, with 12 bases between. The CDR3 consists of 15 residues. This CDR3 reads CASSPSSSVTDTQYF. In DNA form, the CDR3 reads TGTGCCAGCTCACCATCGTCTAGCGTAACAGATACGCAGTATTTT.

The chain couples TRBV7-2 to TRBJ2-5, with TRBD2 matching over 7 bases. CDR3 length: 14 amino acids. Germline V lookup: CDR1 SGHTA, CDR2 FQGNSA. Losses at the gene ends were 3 bases for V and 1 base for J; bases not matched to a gene: 2. Here the CDR3 reads CASSLGGSQETQYF. The CDR3 bases are TGTGCCAGCAGCTTGGGAGGGAGCCAAGAGACCCAGTACTTC. Filled out from reference TRBV7-2 and TRBJ2-5, the complete variable domain reads GAGVSQSPSNKVTEKGKDVELRCDPISGHTALYWYRQSLGQGLEFLIYFQGNSAPDKSGLPSDRFSAERTGGSVSTLTIQRTQQEDSAVYLCASSLGGSQETQYFGPGTRLLVL.

This chain joins TRBV15 and TRBJ1-4, with 9 bases fitting TRBD1. Per germline, CDR1 LNHNV and CDR2 YYDKDF (reference sequence). This CDR3 comprises 16 residues. Trimming cost V 1 base and J 8 bases; bases outside gene matches: 8. CDR3 loop: CATSRGGDRVYEKLFF. In nucleotides, the CDR3 is TGTGCCACCAGCAGAGGGGGGGACAGGGTTTACGAAAAACTGTTTTTT.

The chain employs TRBV15 and TRBJ2-1; 9 bases agree with TRBD1. Trimming removed 0 bases from V and 6 bases from J; junction bases left unmatched: 9. From germline, CDR1 is LNHNV and CDR2 YYDKDF (reference sequence). The CDR3 is made up of 17 amino acids. The DNA of the CDR3 is TGTGCCACCAGCAGAGATCGCCCGGGACAGGGTAGCAATGAGCAGTTCTTC. This codes for CATSRDRPGQGSNEQFF.

The V call is TRBV3-1 (or the pseudogene TRBV3-2), the J call TRBJ1-2; D unresolved. Germline V gives CDR1 LGHDT, CDR2 YNNKEL (reference sequence). V gave up 3 bases and J gave up 8 bases, with 13 bases separating them. The CDR3 runs 13 residues. The CDR3 region is CASSQPGVLGYTF. DNA of the CDR3: TGTGCCAGCAGCCAGCCCGGGGTCTTGGGCTACACCTTC.

As regards this clone: Distinct nucleotide sequences in the sample also encode this CDR3. The chain is built from TRBV6-5 and TRBJ2-6, with D possibly TRBD1 on 5 matching bases. CDR3 length equals 15 residues. Germline V lookup: CDR1 MNHEY, CDR2 SVGAGI. V lost 2 bases, J lost 0 bases, and 5 bases lay in between. The CDR3 is CASSYRGSGANVLTF. Here the CDR3 DNA reads TGTGCCAGCAGTTACAGGGGCTCTGGGGCCAACGTCCTGACTTTC.

The chain joins TRBV27 to TRBJ2-7, with 10 bases identical to TRBD1. With 1 base clipped from V and 2 bases from J, the junction kept 2 bases outside the gene matches. Germline loops: CDR1 MNHEY, CDR2 SMNVEV (reference sequence). This CDR3 region has 15 residues. The CDR3 protein is CASSLFGQGAYEQYF. The CDR3 DNA reads TGTGCCAGCAGTTTATTTGGACAGGGGGCCTACGAGCAGTACTTC.

This chain connects TRBV5-4 to TRBJ2-3; D is ambiguous. This CDR3 region has 13 residues. The V end lost 6 bases, the J end lost 3 bases, and 11 bases lay between the germline ends. Germline values: CDR1 SGHNT, CDR2 YYREEE (reference sequence). The chain's CDR3 is CASNRYGTDTQYF. The CDR3 coding sequence is TGTGCCAGCAACCGGTACGGGACAGATACGCAGTATTTT.

By share, this clone counts as medium-sized. The V call is TRBV2, the J call TRBJ2-7; no definite D call. V was cut by 2 bases and J by 2 bases, with 7 bases left in between. CDR1 SNHLY and CDR2 FYNNEI come from the germline V gene. This CDR3 is built from 13 residues. CDR3 bases: TGTGCCAGCAGTGAATCAGTGGCCTACGAGCAGTACTTC. It is translated as CASSESVAYEQYF. The entire variable domain, with the rest obtained from reference TRBV2 and TRBJ2-7, is as follows: EPEVTQTPSHQVTQMGQEVILRCVPISNHLYFYWYRQILGQKVEFLVSFYNNEISEKSEIFDDQFSVERPDGSNFTLKIRSTKLEDSAMYFCASSESVAYEQYFGPGTRLTVT.

J is TRBJ2-5 and V is TRBV5-1, with D hard to call. The V gene's germline CDR1 is SGHRS and CDR2 YFSETQ. Trimming stripped 4 bases from V and 2 bases from J, with 6 bases between. The CDR3 has 12 residues. CDR3 DNA sequence: TGCGCCAGCAGCCCCAAACAAGAGACCCAGTACTTC. This translates into CASSPKQETQYF. Using reference TRBV5-1 and TRBJ2-5 for the parts outside the CDR3, the full variable domain is KAGVTQTPRYLIKTRGQQVTLSCSPISGHRSVSWYQQTPGQGLQFLFEYFSETQRNKGNFPGRFSGRQFSNSRSEMNVSTLELGDSALYLCASSPKQETQYFGPGTRLLVL.

The sample holds a few counts of this clone. The rearrangement joins TRBV5-1 to TRBJ1-2; D is unresolved. V lost 4 bases, J lost 4 bases, and 20 bases lay in between. The CDR3 spans 16 residues. Germline V gene data show CDR1 as SGHRS and CDR2 as YFSETQ. The CDR3 is CASSPIRRLHLYGYTF. The CDR3, as DNA: TGCGCCAGCAGCCCCATTCGGCGACTGCACCTCTATGGCTACACCTTC.

The chain is built from TRBV11-2 and TRBJ2-5; possible D gene TRBD2, 6 bases. CDR3 size: 14 residues. Trimming cost V 3 bases and J 5 bases, with 13 bases left between them. Germline loops: CDR1 SGHAT, CDR2 FQNNGV. This CDR3 reads CASSLGEVRETQYF. Written as DNA, the CDR3 is TGTGCCAGCAGCTTGGGGGAGGTGAGGGAGACCCAGTACTTC.

In this sample, this clone turned up a few times. This sequence joins TRBV3-1 (or the pseudogene TRBV3-2) and TRBJ2-7, with D possibly TRBD1 on 6 matching bases. V gave up 1 base and J gave up 7 bases, with 11 bases separating them. Germline V gives CDR1 LGHDT, CDR2 YNNKEL (reference sequence). This CDR3 has 13 residues. This chain's CDR3 is CASSQVRQVEQYF. CDR3 nucleotides: TGTGCCAGCAGCCAAGTCCGACAGGTTGAGCAGTACTTC.

The chain has TRBV5-1 and TRBJ2-1, with 11 bases identical to TRBD2. This CDR3 region has 17 residues. Germline CDR1 reads SGHRS; CDR2 reads YFSETQ. V shed 0 bases and J 4 bases; nucleotides not matched to a gene: 6. For the CDR3, the DNA is TGCGCCAGCAGCTTGGCCGGGACTAGCGGAACTTACAATGAGCAGTTCTTC. This translates into CASSLAGTSGTYNEQFF.

The chain is built from TRBV7-9 and TRBJ2-7; 10 bases are a match to TRBD2. With V trimmed by 4 bases and J by 6 bases, 18 bases remained unmatched. The germline V gene encodes CDR1 SEHNR and CDR2 FQNEAQ (reference sequence). The CDR3 runs 18 residues. The CDR3 DNA reads TGTGCCAGCAGCTCCCCGCAGCGGGAGGGCCGCGGTCCCTTCGAGCAGTACTTC. Its translation: CASSSPQREGRGPFEQYF.

V and J are TRBV19 and TRBJ1-4; D may be TRBD1 (5 bases). CDR3 length: 14 residues. V was shortened by 4 bases and J by 4 bases, with 10 bases between the two germline ends. CDR1 is LNHDA, CDR2 SQIVND, per germline (reference sequence). CDR3 DNA: TGTGCCAGTAGTAGGGGCAGGGTTAATGAAAAACTGTTTTTT. It yields the protein CASSRGRVNEKLFF.

The chain carries TRBV6-5 and TRBJ1-5, with D uncertain. This CDR3 comprises 14 residues. Trimming stripped 6 bases from V and 1 base from J, with 10 bases between. Looked up from germline, CDR1 is MNHEY and CDR2 is SVGAGI. CDR3 sequence reads: CASSPGNSNQPQHF. The CDR3 nucleotides are TGTGCCAGCAGCCCAGGTAACAGCAATCAGCCCCAGCATTTT.

This chain joins TRBV19 and TRBJ2-7; 9 bases map to TRBD2. Germline V gene data show CDR1 as LNHDA and CDR2 as SQIVND (reference sequence). Germline trimming cut 3 bases from V and 4 bases from J; bases unmatched to any gene: 7. This CDR3 spans 15 amino acids. CDR3 sequence reads: CASSIRGLAQYEQYF. The DNA for the CDR3 is TGTGCCAGTAGTATCAGGGGACTAGCACAATACGAGCAGTACTTC.

This clone was counted once. This rearrangement joins TRBV9 to TRBJ2-1; 12 nucleotides align to TRBD2. The CDR3 is 17 residues long. Trimming cost V 0 bases and J 8 bases; bases outside gene matches: 9. Germline assignment: CDR1 SGDLS and CDR2 YYNGEE. CDR3 region: CASSVATTSGSMDEQFF. The DNA for the CDR3 is TGTGCCAGCAGCGTAGCCACGACTAGCGGGAGTATGGATGAGCAGTTCTTC.